Presented here are 22 T cell receptor beta chains from one specimen sequenced in a study of T cell responses to AZD1222 COVID-19 vaccine. TCRdb's table, derived via immunoSEQ multiplex PCR, lists solely in-frame clones and lacks some. The table lists 95,000 to 150,000 clones, about 92% of them singletons, with 5% in the top ten. Sequenced material: peripheral blood, taken 28 days after the second AZD1222 dose. The receptors here all came from an adult who received the AZD1222 COVID-19 vaccine.

This clone was seen a few times. This chain links TRBV7-9 with TRBJ1-2, with D possibly matching TRBD1 (6 bases). Germline CDR1 SEHNR, CDR2 FQNEAQ (reference sequence). The CDR3 totals 14 residues. V lost 1 base, J lost 4 bases, and 10 bases lay in between. The DNA of the CDR3 is TGTGCCAGCAGCTTAGTGGACAGCTCCTATGGCTACACCTTC. Amino acids: CASSLVDSSYGYTF.

The chain has TRBV4-3 and TRBJ2-1; 7 nucleotides align to TRBD1. This CDR3 is 14 amino acids long. V lost 0 bases and J lost 7; bases outside the gene matches: 3. In germline, CDR1 is LGHNA, CDR2 YSLEER. The CDR3 DNA sequence: TGCGCCAGCAGCCAAGATCGGACAGGAAATGAGCAGTTCTTC. Its translation: CASSQDRTGNEQFF.

The chain carries TRBV12-3 or TRBV12-4 and TRBJ2-7, with 7 bases lining up with TRBD1. Unmatched junction bases numbered 2, after V lost 6 bases and J lost 0 bases. CDR3 length: 13 residues. The CDR3 is CASSGQDSYEQYF. The CDR3 coding sequence is TGTGCCAGCAGCGGACAGGACTCCTACGAGCAGTACTTC.

The V and J genes are TRBV7-9 and TRBJ1-2; no reliable D call. This CDR3 spans 15 amino acids. In germline, CDR1 is SEHNR, CDR2 FQNEAQ (reference sequence). The germline V and J ends were trimmed by 5 bases and 6 bases, with 19 bases remaining between them. CDR3 protein: CASSPPPRTYHGYTF. The CDR3 nucleotides are TGTGCCAGCAGCCCTCCCCCTAGAACCTACCATGGCTACACCTTC.

The chain recombines TRBV7-9 with TRBJ2-3, with 9 positions matching TRBD2. Germline CDR1 SEHNR, CDR2 FQNEAQ (reference sequence). J lost 2 bases, V lost 4 bases, and 4 bases had no gene match. The CDR3 has 15 amino acids. The CDR3 region is CASSSTSGHTDTQYF. CDR3 nucleotide sequence: TGTGCCAGCAGCTCCACTAGCGGGCACACAGATACGCAGTATTTT.

The chain uses TRBV12-5 and TRBJ2-5; 11 nucleotides align to TRBD2. CDR3 size: 15 residues. CDR1 and CDR2 from the germline V gene are LGHNT and FRNRAP. Trimming removed 2 bases from V and 1 base from J; junction bases left unmatched: 0. The CDR3 reads CASGLTSGGQETQYF. In DNA, the CDR3 is TGTGCTAGTGGTTTGACTAGCGGGGGCCAAGAGACCCAGTACTTC.

This chain joins TRBV9 and TRBJ2-1; a weak D match, TRBD2 (6 bases). The germline V gene encodes CDR1 SGDLS and CDR2 YYNGEE. The CDR3 contains 15 residues. Trimming left V 1 base short and J 8 bases short, with 16 bases between. The CDR3 coding sequence is TGTGCCAGCAGCGTATCCGCGGGAAAAGGCGATGAGCAGTTCTTC. This sequence encodes CASSVSAGKGDEQFF.

V usage is TRBV4-3 and J usage is TRBJ1-1; D is ambiguous. Germline CDR1 is LGHNA and CDR2 is YSLEER. V lost 1 base and J 2 bases, leaving 11 bases between the germline ends. The CDR3 consists of 15 residues. The CDR3 nucleotides read TGCGCCAGCAGCCAAGGCATGAATGTAAACACTGAAGCTTTCTTT. Translated: CASSQGMNVNTEAFF.

V and J are TRBV29-1 and TRBJ2-3; no clear D gene. CDR1 SQVTM and CDR2 ANQGSEA come from the germline V gene. V lost 7 bases to trimming and J lost 4 bases, with 12 bases between them. This CDR3 is built from 12 residues. The CDR3 DNA reads as TGCAGCGCCCTGTCCTTGGCAGATACGCAGTATTTT. Residues: CSALSLADTQYF.

This clone is a singleton in its sample. The chain joins TRBV7-9 to TRBJ1-1; 7 nucleotides line up with TRBD1. Trimming took 5 bases from V and 5 from J; bases not matched to a gene: 2. The CDR3 extends over 12 amino acids. Germline V gene lookup returns CDR1 SEHNR and CDR2 FQNEAQ (reference sequence). The CDR3 here is CASSIQGTEAFF. For the CDR3, the DNA is TGTGCCAGCAGCATACAGGGGACTGAAGCTTTCTTT.

The chain is built from TRBV30 and TRBJ1-1, with D unresolved. The CDR3 extends over 12 amino acids. Trimming removed 1 base at V and 3 bases at J, with 6 bases between. CDR1 is GTSNPN, CDR2 SVGIG, per germline (reference sequence). Here the CDR3 DNA reads TGTGCCTGGAGTGCGGCATACACTGAAGCTTTCTTT. It specifies CAWSAAYTEAFF. The entire variable domain, with the rest obtained from reference TRBV30 and TRBJ1-1, is as follows: SQTIHQWPATLVQPVGSPLSLECTVEGTSNPNLYWYRQAAGRGLQLLFYSVGIGQISSEVPQNLSASRPQDRQFILSSKKLLLSDSGFYLCAWSAAYTEAFFGQGTRLTVV.

This clone was found a few times. The gene calls are TRBV12-3 or TRBV12-4 and TRBJ1-2, with D hard to call. V was shortened by 5 bases and J by 2 bases, with 6 bases between the two germline ends. The CDR3 contains 12 residues. Here the CDR3 reads CASSLMNYGYTF. The CDR3 DNA sequence: TGTGCCAGCAGTCTCATGAACTATGGCTACACCTTC.

The chain is built from TRBV5-1 and TRBJ2-3; 12 nucleotides agree with TRBD2. Trimming took 1 base from V and 4 from J; bases not matched to a gene: 10. This CDR3 is built from 18 residues. The V gene's germline CDR1 is SGHRS and CDR2 YFSETQ. CDR3 bases: TGCGCCAGCAGCTTGAGCTCTAGCGGGGGGGCCGGGGCAGATACGCAGTATTTT. As protein: CASSLSSSGGAGADTQYF.

V gene TRBV5-6 combines with J gene TRBJ1-2; D perhaps matches TRBD1 (5 bases). The germline V gene has CDR1 SGHDT and CDR2 YYEEEE. V was pared by 4 bases and J by 9 bases, with 16 bases between. The CDR3 has 13 residues. This CDR3 is CASSRGPDARYTF. The DNA of the CDR3 is TGTGCCAGCAGCAGGGGACCGGATGCTCGCTACACCTTC.

The chain combines TRBV12-3 or TRBV12-4 with TRBJ2-2, with D unclear. V was clipped by 6 bases and J by 9 bases, with 8 bases between them. CDR3 length: 11 residues. The CDR3 DNA reads TGTGCCAGCAGCCACGGCCGGGAGCTGTTTTTT. It is translated as CASSHGRELFF.

This chain uses TRBV7-2 with TRBJ2-1; D is perhaps TRBD2 (6 bases). Per the germline V gene, CDR1 is SGHTA and CDR2 is FQGNSA. The CDR3 is 15 amino acids. The ends were cut back, 8 bases at V and 7 bases at J, with 21 bases in the middle. CDR3 sequence (DNA): TGTGCCAGCCGCTCTCCGGGACTGGGTACTAATGAGCAGTTCTTC. Residues: CASRSPGLGTNEQFF.

CDR3 nucleotide sequence: TGCAGTGCTAGTAGCAGGTCTGGCGAGCAGTACTTC. Translating it yields CSASSRSGEQYF. The rearrangement links TRBV20-1 to TRBJ2-7; D unresolved. Germline V gene sequence: CDR1 DFQATT, CDR2 SNEGSKA (reference sequence). Trimming pared 3 bases from V and 6 bases from J, leaving 12 bases between. CDR3 size: 12 residues.

V and J are TRBV3-1 (or the pseudogene TRBV3-2) and TRBJ1-1; D ambiguous. Germline loops: CDR1 LGHDT, CDR2 YNNKEL (reference sequence). The CDR3 length is 15 residues. V lost 1 base, J lost 1 base, and 10 bases lay in between. For the CDR3, the DNA is TGTGCCAGCAGCCAAGGAAAGGACGGGAACACTGAAGCTTTCTTT. Its translation: CASSQGKDGNTEAFF.

V gene TRBV5-1 combines with J gene TRBJ2-1; 11 nucleotides match TRBD2. With V trimmed by 0 bases and J by 7 bases, 6 bases remained unmatched. The CDR3 has 16 residues. Germline V gene data show CDR1 as SGHRS and CDR2 as YFSETQ. The CDR3 nucleotides are TGCGCCAGCAGCTTGGGCCTAGCGGGGGGTTTTAATGAGCAGTTCTTC. Protein sequence: CASSLGLAGGFNEQFF.

The chain employs TRBV18 and TRBJ2-1, with D perhaps TRBD1 (6 bases). The germline V gene encodes CDR1 KGHSH and CDR2 LQKENI. Trimming left V 3 bases short and J 6 bases short, with 9 bases between. CDR3 length: 13 amino acids. The CDR3 region is CASSPLQGNEQFF. CDR3 bases: TGTGCCAGCTCACCCCTACAGGGCAATGAGCAGTTCTTC.

J is TRBJ2-7 and V is TRBV5-5, with TRBD1 identical over 10 bases. The CDR3 is 14 amino acids. Germline V lookup: CDR1 SGHKS, CDR2 YYEKEE (reference sequence). With V trimmed by 0 bases and J by 5 bases, 2 bases remained unmatched. In DNA form, the CDR3 reads TGTGCCAGCAGCTTGGAGGGGACAGGGGACGAGCAGTACTTC. Encoded protein: CASSLEGTGDEQYF.

The CDR3 bases are TGTGCCAGCAGCGTCCTTACGTCCATCGGGAACACTGAAGCTTTCTTT. This gives the protein CASSVLTSIGNTEAFF. This sequence joins TRBV9 and TRBJ1-1; D remains unclear. The CDR3 loop spans 16 amino acids. Between the trimmed V and J ends, which lost 2 bases and 1 base, there was a span of 15 bases. Per germline, CDR1 SGDLS and CDR2 YYNGEE.